This T cell receptor (beta chain) is from a study of blood T cells in healthy people across ages. Alongside a J-beta primer mix, a sample-barcoded 5' primer served in a second PCR lasting about 6 to 11 cycles. TCRdb redid the calling of the 5' RACE reads with MiXCR, one entry per CDR3 protein. The data contain hundreds of thousands of distinct CDR3 sequences, 58% of them singletons. The sample consisted of blood. The TCR originated in a man aged 25-45 years in good health.

The CDR3 DNA is TGCAGTGCTGCTAAGGATACGCAGTATTTT. Protein sequence: CSAAKDTQYF. This rearrangement joins TRBV20-1 to TRBJ2-3; D is ambiguous. Trimming took 5 bases from V and 6 from J, leaving 6 bases between them. This CDR3 spans 10 amino acids. CDR1 is DFQATT, CDR2 SNEGSKA, per germline (reference sequence).